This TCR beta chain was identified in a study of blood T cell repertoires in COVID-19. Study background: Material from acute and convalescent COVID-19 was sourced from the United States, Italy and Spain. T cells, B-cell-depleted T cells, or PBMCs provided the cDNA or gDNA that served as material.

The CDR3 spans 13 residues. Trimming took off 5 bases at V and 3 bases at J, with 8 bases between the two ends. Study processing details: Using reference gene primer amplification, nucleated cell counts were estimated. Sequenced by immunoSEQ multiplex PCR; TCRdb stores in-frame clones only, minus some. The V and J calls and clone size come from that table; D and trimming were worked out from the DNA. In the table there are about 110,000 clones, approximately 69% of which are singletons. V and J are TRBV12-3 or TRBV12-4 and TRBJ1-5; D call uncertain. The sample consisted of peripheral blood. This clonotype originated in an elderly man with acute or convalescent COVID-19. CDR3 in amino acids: CASSTTDNQPQHF. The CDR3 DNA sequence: TGTGCCAGCAGTACCACAGACAATCAGCCCCAGCATTTT.